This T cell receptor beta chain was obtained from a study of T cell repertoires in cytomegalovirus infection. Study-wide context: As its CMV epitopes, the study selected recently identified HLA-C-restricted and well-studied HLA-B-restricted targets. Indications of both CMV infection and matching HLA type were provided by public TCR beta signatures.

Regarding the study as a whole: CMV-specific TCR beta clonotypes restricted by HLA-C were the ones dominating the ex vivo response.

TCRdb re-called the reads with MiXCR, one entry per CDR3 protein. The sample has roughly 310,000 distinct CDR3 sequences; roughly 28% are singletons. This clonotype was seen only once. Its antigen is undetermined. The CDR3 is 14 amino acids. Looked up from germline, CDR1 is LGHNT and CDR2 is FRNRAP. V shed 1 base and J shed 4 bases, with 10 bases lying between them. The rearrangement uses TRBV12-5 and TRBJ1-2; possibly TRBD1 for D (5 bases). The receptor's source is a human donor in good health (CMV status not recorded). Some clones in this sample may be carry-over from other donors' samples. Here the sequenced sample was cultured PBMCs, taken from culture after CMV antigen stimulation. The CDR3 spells CASGLGLGVYGYTF. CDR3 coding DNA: TGTGCTAGTGGTTTGGGACTGGGGGTCTATGGCTACACCTTC.